The following is a T cell receptor (beta chain) sequence with its context. This entry belongs to a study of OX40 agonist ivuxolimab in advanced cancers. The protocol was immunoSEQ multiplex PCR, while the TCRdb copy is restricted to in-frame clones and leaves out a portion. The repertoire has tens of thousands of clones, approximately 90% of them found once; the top ten carry 0.4% to 0.65%. The CDR3 is 13 amino acids. Germline CDR1 and CDR2: WSHSY and SAAADI. Trimming took 6 bases from V and 5 from J, leaving 13 bases between them. This receptor was identified in an adult with an advanced solid tumor such as melanoma, head and neck, liver or kidney cancer. The chain has TRBV10-2 and TRBJ2-5; D is perhaps TRBD1 (5 bases). Source: CD4+ or CD8+ T cells sorted from blood, taken in a trial of the OX40 agonist ivuxolimab. CDR3 bases: TGCGCCAGCAGGAACCTGGGGCGGGAGACCCAGTACTTC. Translated, it gives CASRNLGRETQYF.